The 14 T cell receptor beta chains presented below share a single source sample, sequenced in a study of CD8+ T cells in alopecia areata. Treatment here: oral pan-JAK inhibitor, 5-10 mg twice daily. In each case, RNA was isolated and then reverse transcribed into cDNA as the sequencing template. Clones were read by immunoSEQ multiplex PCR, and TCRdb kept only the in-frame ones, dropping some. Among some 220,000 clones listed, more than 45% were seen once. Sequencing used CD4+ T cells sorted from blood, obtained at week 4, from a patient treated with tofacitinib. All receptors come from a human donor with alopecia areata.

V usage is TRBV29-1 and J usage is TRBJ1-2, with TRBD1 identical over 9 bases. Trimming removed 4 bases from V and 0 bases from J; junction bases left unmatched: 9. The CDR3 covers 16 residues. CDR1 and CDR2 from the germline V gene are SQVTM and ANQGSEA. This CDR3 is CSVVTGGVSANYGYTF. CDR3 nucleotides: TGCAGCGTTGTAACAGGGGGCGTATCTGCTAACTATGGCTACACCTTC.

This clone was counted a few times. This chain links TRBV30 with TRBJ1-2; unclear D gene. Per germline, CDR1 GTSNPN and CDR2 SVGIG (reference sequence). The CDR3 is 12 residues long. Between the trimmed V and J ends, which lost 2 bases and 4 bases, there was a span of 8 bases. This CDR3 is CAWSPTSYGYTF. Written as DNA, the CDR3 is TGTGCCTGGAGTCCGACCAGCTATGGCTACACCTTC.

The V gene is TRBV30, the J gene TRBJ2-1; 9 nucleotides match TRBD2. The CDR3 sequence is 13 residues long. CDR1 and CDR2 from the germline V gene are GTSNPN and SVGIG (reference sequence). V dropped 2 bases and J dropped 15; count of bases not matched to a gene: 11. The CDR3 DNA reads TGTGCCTGGAGTCGTTTAGCGGGGGATCGTCGGTTCTTC. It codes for CAWSRLAGDRRFF.

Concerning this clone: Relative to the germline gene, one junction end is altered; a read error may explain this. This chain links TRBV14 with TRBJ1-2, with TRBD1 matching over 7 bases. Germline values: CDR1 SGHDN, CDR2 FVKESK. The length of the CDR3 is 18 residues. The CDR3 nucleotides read TGTGCCAGCAGCCAAGATAACAGGGGTTACGCGCCTAAGTATGGCTACACCTTC. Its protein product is CASSQDNRGYAPKYGYTF.

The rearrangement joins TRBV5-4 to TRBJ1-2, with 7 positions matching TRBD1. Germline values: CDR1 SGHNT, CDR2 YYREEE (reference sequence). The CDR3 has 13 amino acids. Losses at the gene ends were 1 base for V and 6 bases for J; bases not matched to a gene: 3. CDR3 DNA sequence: TGTGCCAGCAGCTTGATAGGGGGCAATGGCTACACCTTC. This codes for CASSLIGGNGYTF.

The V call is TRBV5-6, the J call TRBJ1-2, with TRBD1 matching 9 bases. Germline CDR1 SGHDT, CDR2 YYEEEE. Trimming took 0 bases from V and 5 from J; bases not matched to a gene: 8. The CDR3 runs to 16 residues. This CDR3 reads CASSLDRGRLEYGYTF. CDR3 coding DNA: TGTGCCAGCAGCTTGGACAGGGGGCGCTTAGAATATGGCTACACCTTC.

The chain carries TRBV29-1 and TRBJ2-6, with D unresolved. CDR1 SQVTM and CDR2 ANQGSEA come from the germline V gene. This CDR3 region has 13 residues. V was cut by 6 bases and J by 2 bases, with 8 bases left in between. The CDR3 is CSVKAAGANVLTF. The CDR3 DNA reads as TGCAGCGTCAAGGCAGCTGGGGCCAACGTCCTGACTTTC.

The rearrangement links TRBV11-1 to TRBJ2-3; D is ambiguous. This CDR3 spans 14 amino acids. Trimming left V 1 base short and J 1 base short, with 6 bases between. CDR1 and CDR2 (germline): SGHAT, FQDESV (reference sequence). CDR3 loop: CASSLVAGTDTQYF. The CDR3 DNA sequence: TGTGCCAGCAGCTTAGTGGCAGGCACAGATACGCAGTATTTT.

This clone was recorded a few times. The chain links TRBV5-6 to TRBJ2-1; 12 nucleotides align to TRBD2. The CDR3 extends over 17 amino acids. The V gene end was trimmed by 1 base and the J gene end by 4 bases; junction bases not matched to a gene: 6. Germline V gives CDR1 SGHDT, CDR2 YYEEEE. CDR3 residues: CASSLTSGGSTYNEQFF. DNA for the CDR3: TGTGCCAGCAGCTTGACTAGCGGGGGGTCCACTTACAATGAGCAGTTCTTC.

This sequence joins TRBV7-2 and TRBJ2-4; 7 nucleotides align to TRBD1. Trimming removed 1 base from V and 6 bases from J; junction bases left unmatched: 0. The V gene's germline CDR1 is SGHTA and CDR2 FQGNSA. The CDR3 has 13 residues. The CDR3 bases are TGTGCCAGCAGCTTAGGACAGGGAAACATTCAGTACTTC. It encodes CASSLGQGNIQYF.

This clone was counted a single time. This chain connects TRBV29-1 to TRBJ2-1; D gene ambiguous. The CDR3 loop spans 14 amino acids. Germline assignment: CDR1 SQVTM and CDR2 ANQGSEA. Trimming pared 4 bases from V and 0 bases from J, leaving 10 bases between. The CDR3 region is CSVARQSSYNEQFF. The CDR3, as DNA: TGCAGCGTTGCCAGGCAGAGCTCCTACAATGAGCAGTTCTTC.

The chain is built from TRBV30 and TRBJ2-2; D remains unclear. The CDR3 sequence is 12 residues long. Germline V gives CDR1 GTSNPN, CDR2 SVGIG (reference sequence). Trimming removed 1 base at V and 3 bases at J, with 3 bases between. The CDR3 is CAWSEDTGELFF. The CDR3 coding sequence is TGTGCCTGGAGTGAGGACACCGGGGAGCTGTTTTTT.

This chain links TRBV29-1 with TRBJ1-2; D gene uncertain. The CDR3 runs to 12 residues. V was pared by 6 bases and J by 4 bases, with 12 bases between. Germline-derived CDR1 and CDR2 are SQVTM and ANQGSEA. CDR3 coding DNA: TGCAGCGTCTCCGGGGTTGGCTATGGCTACACCTTC. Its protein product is CSVSGVGYGYTF.

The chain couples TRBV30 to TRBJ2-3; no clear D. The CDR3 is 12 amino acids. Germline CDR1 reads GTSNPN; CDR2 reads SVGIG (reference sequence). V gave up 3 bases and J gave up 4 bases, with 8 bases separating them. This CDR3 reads CAWRLSADTQYF. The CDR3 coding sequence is TGTGCCTGGAGGCTATCGGCAGATACGCAGTATTTT.